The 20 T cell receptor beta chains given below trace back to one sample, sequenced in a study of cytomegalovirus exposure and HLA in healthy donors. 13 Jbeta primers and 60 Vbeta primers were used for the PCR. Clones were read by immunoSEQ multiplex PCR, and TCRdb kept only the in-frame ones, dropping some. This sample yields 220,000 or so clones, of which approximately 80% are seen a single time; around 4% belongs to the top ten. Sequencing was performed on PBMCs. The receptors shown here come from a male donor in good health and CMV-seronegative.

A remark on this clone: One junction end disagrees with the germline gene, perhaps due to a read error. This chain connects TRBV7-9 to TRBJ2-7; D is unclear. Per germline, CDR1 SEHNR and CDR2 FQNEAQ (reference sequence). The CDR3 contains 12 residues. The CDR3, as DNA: TGTTCCAGCAGCCCGTCTCGGGTCGAGCAGTACTTC. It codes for CSSSPSRVEQYF.

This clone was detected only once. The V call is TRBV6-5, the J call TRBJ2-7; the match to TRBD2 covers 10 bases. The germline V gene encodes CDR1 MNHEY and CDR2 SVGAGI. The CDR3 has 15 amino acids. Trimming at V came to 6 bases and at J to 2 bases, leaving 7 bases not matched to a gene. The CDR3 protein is CASRWTSGATYEQYF. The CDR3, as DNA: TGTGCCAGCAGATGGACTAGCGGAGCCACCTACGAGCAGTACTTC.

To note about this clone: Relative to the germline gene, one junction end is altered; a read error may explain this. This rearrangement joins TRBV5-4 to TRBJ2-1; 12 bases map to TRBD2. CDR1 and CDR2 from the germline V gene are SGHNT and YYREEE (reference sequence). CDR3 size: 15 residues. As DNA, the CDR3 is TGTGCCAGCAGCTTGGGACTAGCGGGAGTCAATGGGCAGTTCTTC. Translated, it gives CASSLGLAGVNGQFF.

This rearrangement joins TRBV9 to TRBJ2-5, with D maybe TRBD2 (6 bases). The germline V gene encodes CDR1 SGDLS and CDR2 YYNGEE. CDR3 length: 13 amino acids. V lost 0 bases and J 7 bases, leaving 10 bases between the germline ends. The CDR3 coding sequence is TGTGCCAGCAGCGTAGGGCAGGGAGGGACCCAGTACTTC. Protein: CASSVGQGGTQYF.

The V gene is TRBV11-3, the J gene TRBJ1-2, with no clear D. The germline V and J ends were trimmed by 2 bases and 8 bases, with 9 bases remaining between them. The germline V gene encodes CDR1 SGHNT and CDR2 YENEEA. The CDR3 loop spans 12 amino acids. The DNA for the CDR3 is TGTGCCAGCAGCTTATACGGAGACGGCTACACCTTC. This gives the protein CASSLYGDGYTF.

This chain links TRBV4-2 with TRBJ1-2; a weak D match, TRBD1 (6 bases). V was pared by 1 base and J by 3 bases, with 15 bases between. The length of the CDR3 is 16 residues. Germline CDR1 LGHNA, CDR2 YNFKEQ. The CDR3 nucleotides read TGTGCCAGCAGCCAAGGGGGGGGCCCGGCCGACTATGGCTACACCTTC. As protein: CASSQGGGPADYGYTF.

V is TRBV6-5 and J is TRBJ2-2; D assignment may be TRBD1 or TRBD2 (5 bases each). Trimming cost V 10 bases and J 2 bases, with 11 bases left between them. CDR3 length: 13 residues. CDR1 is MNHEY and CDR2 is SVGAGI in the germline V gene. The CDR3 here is CATRELNTGELFF. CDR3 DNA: TGTGCCACCAGGGAGTTAAACACCGGGGAGCTGTTTTTT.

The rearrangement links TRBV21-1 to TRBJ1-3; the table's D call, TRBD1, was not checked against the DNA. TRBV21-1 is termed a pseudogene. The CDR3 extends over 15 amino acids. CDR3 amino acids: CASSKVRAKGNTIYF. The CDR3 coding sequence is TGTGCCAGCAGCAAAGTCAGGGCGAAGGGAAACACCATATATTTT.

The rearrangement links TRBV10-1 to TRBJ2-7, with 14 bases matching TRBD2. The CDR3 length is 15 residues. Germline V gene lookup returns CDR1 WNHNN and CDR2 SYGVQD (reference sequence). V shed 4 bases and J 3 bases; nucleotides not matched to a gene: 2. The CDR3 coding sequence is TGCGCCAGCAGTGCCGGACTAGCGGGAGGCTACGAGCAGTACTTC. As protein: CASSAGLAGGYEQYF.

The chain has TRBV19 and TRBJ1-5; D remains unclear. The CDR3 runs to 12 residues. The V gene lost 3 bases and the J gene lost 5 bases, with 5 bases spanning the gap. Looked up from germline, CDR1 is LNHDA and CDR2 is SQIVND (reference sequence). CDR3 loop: CASSILDQPQHF. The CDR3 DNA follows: TGTGCCAGTAGTATTTTAGATCAGCCCCAGCATTTT.

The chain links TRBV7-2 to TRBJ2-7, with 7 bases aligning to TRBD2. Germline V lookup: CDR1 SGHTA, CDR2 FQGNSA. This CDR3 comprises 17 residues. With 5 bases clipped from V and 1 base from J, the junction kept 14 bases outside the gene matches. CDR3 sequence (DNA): TGTGCCAGCAGCCGGGGTATGGTCAGCGGGACTTCCTACGAGCAGTACTTC. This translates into CASSRGMVSGTSYEQYF.

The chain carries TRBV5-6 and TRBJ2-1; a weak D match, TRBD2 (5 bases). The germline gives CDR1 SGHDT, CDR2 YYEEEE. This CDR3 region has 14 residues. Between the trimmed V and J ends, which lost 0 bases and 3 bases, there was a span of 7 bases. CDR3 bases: TGTGCCAGCAGCTTGGGGACTCTCTACAATGAGCAGTTCTTC. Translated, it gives CASSLGTLYNEQFF.

CDR3 residues: CASSADQETQYF. The CDR3 bases are TGCGCCAGCAGCGCGGACCAAGAGACCCAGTACTTC. The chain couples TRBV5-1 to TRBJ2-5, with unresolved D. The CDR3 length is 12 residues. Germline-derived CDR1 and CDR2 are SGHRS and YFSETQ. V gave up 4 bases and J gave up 0 bases, with 4 bases separating them. The full variable domain, rest sourced from reference TRBV5-1 and TRBJ2-5, is KAGVTQTPRYLIKTRGQQVTLSCSPISGHRSVSWYQQTPGQGLQFLFEYFSETQRNKGNFPGRFSGRQFSNSRSEMNVSTLELGDSALYLCASSADQETQYFGPGTRLLVL.

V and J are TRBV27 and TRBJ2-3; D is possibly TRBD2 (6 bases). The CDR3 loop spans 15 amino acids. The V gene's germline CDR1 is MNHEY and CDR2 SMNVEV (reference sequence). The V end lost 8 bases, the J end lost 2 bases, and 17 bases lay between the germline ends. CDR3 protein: CASSPGVKVTDTQYF. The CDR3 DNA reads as TGTGCCAGCTCCCCGGGGGTAAAAGTCACAGATACGCAGTATTTT.

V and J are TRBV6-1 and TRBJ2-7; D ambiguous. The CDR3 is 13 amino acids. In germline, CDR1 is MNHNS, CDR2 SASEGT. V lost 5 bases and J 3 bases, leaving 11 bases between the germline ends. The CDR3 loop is CASSWRGVYEQYF. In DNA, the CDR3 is TGTGCCAGCAGTTGGCGTGGAGTCTACGAGCAGTACTTC.

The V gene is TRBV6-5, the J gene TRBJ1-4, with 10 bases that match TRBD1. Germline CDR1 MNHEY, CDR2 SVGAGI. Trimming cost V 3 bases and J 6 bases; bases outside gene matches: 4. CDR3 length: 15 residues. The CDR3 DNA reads TGTGCCAGCAGTTATGGGGACAGGGGTTATGAAAAACTGTTTTTT. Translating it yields CASSYGDRGYEKLFF.

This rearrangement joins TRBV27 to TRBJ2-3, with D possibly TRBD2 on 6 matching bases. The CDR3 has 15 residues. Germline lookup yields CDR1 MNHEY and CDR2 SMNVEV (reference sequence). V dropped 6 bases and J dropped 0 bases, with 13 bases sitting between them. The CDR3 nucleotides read TGTGCCAGCAGCCCCTGGGGGGAAAGCACAGATACGCAGTATTTT. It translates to CASSPWGESTDTQYF.

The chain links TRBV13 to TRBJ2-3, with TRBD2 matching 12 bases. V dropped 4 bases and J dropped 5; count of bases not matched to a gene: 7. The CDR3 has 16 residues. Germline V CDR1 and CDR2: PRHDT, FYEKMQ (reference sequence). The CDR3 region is CASSSLAGGPGDTQYF. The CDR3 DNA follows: TGTGCCAGCAGCTCGCTAGCGGGAGGGCCGGGAGATACGCAGTATTTT.

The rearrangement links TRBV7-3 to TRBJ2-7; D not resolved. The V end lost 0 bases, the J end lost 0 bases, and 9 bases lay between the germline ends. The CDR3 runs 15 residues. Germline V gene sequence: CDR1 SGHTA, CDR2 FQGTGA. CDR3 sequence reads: CASSLTGIFSYEQYF. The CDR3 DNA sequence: TGTGCCAGCAGCTTAACGGGCATCTTCTCCTACGAGCAGTACTTC.

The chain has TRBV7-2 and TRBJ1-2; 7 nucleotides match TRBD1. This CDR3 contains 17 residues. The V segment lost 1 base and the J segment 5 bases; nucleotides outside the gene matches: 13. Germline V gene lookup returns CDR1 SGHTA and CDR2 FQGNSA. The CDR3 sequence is CASSLEARGMSIYGYTF. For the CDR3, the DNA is TGTGCCAGCAGCTTAGAAGCCAGGGGGATGAGTATATATGGCTACACCTTC.